Below, one TCR beta chain is given with its context. These data are taken from a study of cytomegalovirus exposure and HLA in healthy donors. The germline V and J ends were trimmed by 6 bases and 0 bases, with 15 bases remaining between them. Germline V gene data show CDR1 as MGHRA and CDR2 as YSYEKL. The CDR3 consists of 15 residues. 13 Jbeta primers and 60 Vbeta primers were used for the PCR. Using immunoSEQ multiplex PCR, the repertoire was profiled, and TCRdb retains in-frame clones only, with some absent. The sample has about 150,000 clones, about three quarters seen once. Material: PBMCs. The chain employs TRBV4-1 and TRBJ2-7; possibly TRBD1 for D (5 bases). The TCR comes from a woman aged 25 to 45 in good health and CMV-seronegative. CDR3 loop: CASSTHWGLSYEQYF. The DNA of the CDR3 is TGCGCCAGCAGTACCCATTGGGGCCTCTCCTACGAGCAGTACTTC.